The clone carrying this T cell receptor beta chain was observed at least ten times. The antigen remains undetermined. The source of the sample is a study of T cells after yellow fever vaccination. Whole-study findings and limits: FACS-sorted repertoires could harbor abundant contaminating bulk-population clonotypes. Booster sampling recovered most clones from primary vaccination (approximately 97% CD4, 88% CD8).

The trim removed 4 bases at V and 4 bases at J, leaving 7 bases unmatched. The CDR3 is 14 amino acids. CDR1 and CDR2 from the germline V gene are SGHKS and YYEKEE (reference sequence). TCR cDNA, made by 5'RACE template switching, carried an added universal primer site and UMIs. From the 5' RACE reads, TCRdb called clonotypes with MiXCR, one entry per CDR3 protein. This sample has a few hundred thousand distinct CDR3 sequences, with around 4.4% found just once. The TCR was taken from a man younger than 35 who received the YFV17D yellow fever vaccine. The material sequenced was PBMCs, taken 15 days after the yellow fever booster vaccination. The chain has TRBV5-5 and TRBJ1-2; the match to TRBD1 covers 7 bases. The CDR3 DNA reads TGTGCCAGCAGCCCCGCGGCAGGGGGCTATGGCTACACCTTC. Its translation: CASSPAAGGYGYTF.